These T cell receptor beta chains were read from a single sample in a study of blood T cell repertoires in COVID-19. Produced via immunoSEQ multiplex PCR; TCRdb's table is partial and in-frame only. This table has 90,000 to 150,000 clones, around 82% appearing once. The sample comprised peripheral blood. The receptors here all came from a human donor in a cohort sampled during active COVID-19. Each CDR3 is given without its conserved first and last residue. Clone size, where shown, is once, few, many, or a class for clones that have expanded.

CDR3: ASRGSGAYEQY
size: -
V: TRBV28

CDR3: ASSQAQTGELF
size: -
V: TRBV3-1/TRBV3-2

CDR3: ASSQSPGTGGTGELF
size: -
V: TRBV4-3

CDR3: ASRSYRDRDSNEQF
size: -
V: TRBV12-2

CDR3: ASSQGASGGTDTQY
size: few
V: TRBV4-2

CDR3: ASSSEPGGANYGYT
size: -
V: TRBV4-1

CDR3: ASSSGQGATGYT
size: -
V: TRBV28

CDR3: ASSRQGPETQY
size: -
V: TRBV2

CDR3: ASSYIGQGAPEQY
size: -
V: TRBV6-5

CDR3: ASSPPRGAYTEAF
size: -
V: TRBV7-9

CDR3: AKTSGGAPYNEQF
size: -
V: TRBV2

CDR3: SVLAGDQETQY
size: -
V: TRBV29-1

CDR3: ASSPQGGLYEQY
size: -
V: TRBV2

CDR3: ATSASQTYNEQF
size: -
V: TRBV24-1

CDR3: ASSERGATNEKLF
size: -
V: TRBV9

CDR3: ASRTGDASGNTIY
size: -
V: TRBV9

CDR3: ASSFDQGYGYT
size: -
V: TRBV12-3/TRBV12-4

CDR3: ASSSRSGGGNTEAF
size: -
V: TRBV18

CDR3: ASSAPGTDTQY
size: -
V: TRBV6-2/TRBV6-3

CDR3: ASSFTGGLGYT
size: -
V: TRBV28

CDR3: ASKGLGATDTQY
size: -
V: TRBV27

CDR3: ASRTVDSRPYEQY
size: -
V: TRBV2

CDR3: ASSEALTGSSTDTQY
size: -
V: TRBV6-1

CDR3: SVSDRGGHLAI
size: -
V: TRBV29-1